The sample holds many counts of the clone carrying this T cell receptor beta chain. The antigen remains undetermined. A single record per CDR3 protein comes from TCRdb applying MiXCR to the RACE reads. The repertoire has about 360,000 distinct CDR3 sequences, 4.8% of them found once; the top ten carry around 2%. The data stem from a study of human T cells and chemical hapten exposure. General study findings and limits: As patch test score rose, PT1 expanded TCR counts tended to rise as well.

The V end lost 4 bases, the J end lost 6 bases, and 25 bases lay between the germline ends. The germline CDR1 and CDR2 sequences are KGHDR and SFDVKD. This CDR3 is 18 amino acids long. Specified time point: patch test 1, 2 weeks after DPC sensitization. The treatment denotes: therapeutic diphenylcyclopropenone sensitization with weekly scalp DPC. Non-pregnant alopecia patients aged 18 to 70, suitable for DPC therapy. The sequencing here drew on whole blood, taken in connection with sensitization to the hapten diphenylcyclopropenone (DPC). The receptor was derived from a woman in her forties or fifties with alopecia areata. Some clones in this sample may be carry-over from other donors' samples. V is TRBV24-1 and J is TRBJ2-3, with D perhaps matching TRBD1 or TRBD2 (5 bases each). The chain's CDR3 is CATSDPEIKGRGVDTQYF. Here the CDR3 DNA reads TGTGCCACCAGTGACCCCGAGATAAAGGGGCGAGGGGTCGATACGCAGTATTTT.